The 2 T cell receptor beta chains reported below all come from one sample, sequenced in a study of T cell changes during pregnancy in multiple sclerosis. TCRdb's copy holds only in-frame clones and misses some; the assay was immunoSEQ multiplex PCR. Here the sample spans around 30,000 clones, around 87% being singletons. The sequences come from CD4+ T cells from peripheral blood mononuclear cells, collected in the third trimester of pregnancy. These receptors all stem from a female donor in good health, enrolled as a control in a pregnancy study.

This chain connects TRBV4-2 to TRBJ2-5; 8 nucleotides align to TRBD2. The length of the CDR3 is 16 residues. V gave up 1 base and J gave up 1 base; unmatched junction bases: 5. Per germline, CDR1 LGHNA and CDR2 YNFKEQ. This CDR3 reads CASSQGSGSSQETQYF. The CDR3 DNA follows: TGTGCCAGCAGCCAAGGGAGCGGGAGCAGCCAAGAGACCCAGTACTTC.

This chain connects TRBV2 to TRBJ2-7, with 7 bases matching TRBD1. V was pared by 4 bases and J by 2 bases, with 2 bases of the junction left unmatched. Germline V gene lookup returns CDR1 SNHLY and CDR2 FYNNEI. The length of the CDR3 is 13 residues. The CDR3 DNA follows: TGTGCCAGCAGTGGACAGGGTACCTACGAGCAGTACTTC. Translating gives CASSGQGTYEQYF.